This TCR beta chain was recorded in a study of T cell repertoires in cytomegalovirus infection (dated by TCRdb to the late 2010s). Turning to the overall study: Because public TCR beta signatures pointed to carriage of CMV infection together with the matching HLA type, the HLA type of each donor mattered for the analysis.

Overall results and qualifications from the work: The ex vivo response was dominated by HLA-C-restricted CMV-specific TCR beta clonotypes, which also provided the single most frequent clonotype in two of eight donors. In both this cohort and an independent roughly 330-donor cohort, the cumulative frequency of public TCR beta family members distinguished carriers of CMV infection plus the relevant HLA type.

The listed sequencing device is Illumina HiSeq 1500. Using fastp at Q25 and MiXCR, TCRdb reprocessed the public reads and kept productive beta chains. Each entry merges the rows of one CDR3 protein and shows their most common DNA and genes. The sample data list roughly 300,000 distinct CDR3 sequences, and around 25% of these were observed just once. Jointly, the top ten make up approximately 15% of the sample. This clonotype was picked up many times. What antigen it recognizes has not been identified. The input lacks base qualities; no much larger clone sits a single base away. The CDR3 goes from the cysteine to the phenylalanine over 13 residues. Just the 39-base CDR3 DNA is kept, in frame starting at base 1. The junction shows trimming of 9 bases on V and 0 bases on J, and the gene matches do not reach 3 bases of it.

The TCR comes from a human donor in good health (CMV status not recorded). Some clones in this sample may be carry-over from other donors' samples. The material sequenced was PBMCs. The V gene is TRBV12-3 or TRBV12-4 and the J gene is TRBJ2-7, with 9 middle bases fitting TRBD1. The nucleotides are TGTGCCAGTAAGGACAGGGGCTCCTACGAGCAGTACTTC. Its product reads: CASKDRGSYEQYF.